This entry describes one T cell receptor (beta chain). Its antigen remains unknown. Researchers ran immunoSEQ v3.0 at survey level. Sequenced by immunoSEQ multiplex PCR; TCRdb stores in-frame clones only, minus some. This table has tens of thousands of clones, approximately 86% appearing once. Every donor had one or more pre-ART and two or more post-ART PBMC samples. Each specimen consisted of about 0.9-11 million cryopreserved PBMC prior to extraction of DNA. The sample belongs to a study of long-term antiretroviral therapy in people with HIV. Background on the study: By about a decade, the earliest samples predate the 2015 immediate-ART recommendation. Study-wide findings and caveats: HIV repertoires spanned tighter CDR3 length ranges than controls did.

The CDR3 is 13 residues long. Germline values: CDR1 MNHEY, CDR2 SVGAGI. V shed 6 bases, J shed 4 bases, and the junction held 3 bases outside the gene matches. This TCR derives from a woman between 45 and 60 years old with HIV. The sequenced sample was unsorted PBMCs, obtained 0.1 years before starting antiretroviral therapy. This chain connects TRBV6-5 to TRBJ1-1; 9 bases fit TRBD1. The CDR3 sequence is CASSQTGGTEAFF. The CDR3 nucleotides are TGTGCCAGCAGCCAGACAGGGGGCACTGAAGCTTTCTTT.